This is a list of T cell receptor beta chains from one sample in a study of blood T cell repertoires in COVID-19. The method was immunoSEQ multiplex PCR; TCRdb's version includes in-frame clones alone and lacks a portion of them. The sample shows some 330,000 clones, more than 90% of them seen only once. Material: PBMCs or T cells enriched from blood (not recorded which). These receptors were obtained from a woman younger than 45 who had recovered from COVID-19. Each CDR3 is given with its conserved first and last residue. A D gene is named only where the DNA matches it firmly. Not all rows give a size; the values are once, few, many and, for expanded clones, a class.

V gene	CDR3 length	D gene	J gene	clone size	CDR3 protein	CDR3 DNA
TRBV4-2	15	TRBD2	TRBJ2-3	.	CASSQGTPGGDTQYF	TGTGCCAGCAGCCAAGGTACCCCGGGAGGGGATACGCAGTATTTT
TRBV7-9	15	.	TRBJ2-5	.	CASSLYDREEETQYF	TGTGCCAGCAGCTTATATGACCGGGAAGAAGAGACCCAGTACTTC
TRBV28	16	TRBD2	TRBJ2-7	.	CASSFWGSGASYEQYF	TGTGCCAGCAGTTTTTGGGGTAGCGGGGCCTCCTACGAGCAGTACTTC
TRBV19	14	.	TRBJ1-2	.	CASSLPRVNYGYTF	TGTGCCAGTAGTCTTCCCCGGGTTAACTATGGCTACACCTTC
TRBV11-1	14	.	TRBJ2-7	.	CASSLEGGSYEQYF	TGTGCCAGCAGCTTAGAAGGGGGTTCCTACGAGCAGTACTTC
TRBV2	13	.	TRBJ1-4	.	CAASAGGNEKLFF	TGTGCCGCGTCGGCGGGAGGCAATGAAAAACTGTTTTTT
TRBV5-6	13	.	TRBJ2-7	.	CASSLRGPYEQYF	TGTGCCAGCAGCTTGAGGGGCCCCTACGAGCAGTACTTC
TRBV4-3	13	.	TRBJ1-2	.	CASSQAQGYGYTF	TGCGCCAGCAGCCAAGCACAGGGTTATGGCTACACCTTC
TRBV27	13	.	TRBJ2-1	.	CASSSEGQGVQFF	TGTGCCAGCAGTTCGGAGGGCCAGGGGGTGCAGTTCTTC
TRBV18	15	.	TRBJ2-5	.	CASSLPAQFGGTQYF	TGTGCCAGCTCACTCCCAGCTCAGTTTGGCGGGACCCAGTACTTC
TRBV11-2	14	.	TRBJ1-2	.	CASSYSDGAYGYTF	TGTGCCAGCAGCTATTCCGATGGGGCCTATGGCTACACCTTC
TRBV4-3	18	TRBD2	TRBJ2-3	.	CASSQDPNSGTSTDTQYF	TGCGCCAGCAGCCAAGATCCTAATAGCGGGACTAGCACAGATACGCAGTATTTT
TRBV7-8	15	.	TRBJ2-5	.	CASSSTSTGWETQYF	TGTGCCAGCAGCTCGACCTCGACAGGTTGGGAGACCCAGTACTTC
TRBV28	17	TRBD1	TRBJ1-1	.	CASRSFGYRGGNTEAFF	TGTGCCAGCAGGAGCTTTGGTTACAGGGGCGGGAACACTGAAGCTTTCTTT
TRBV2	13	TRBD1	TRBJ1-1	.	CASSGQGGTEAFF	TGTGCCAGCAGTGGACAGGGCGGGACTGAAGCTTTCTTT
TRBV7-8	15	TRBD1	TRBJ2-3	.	CASSLGTGEWDTQYF	TGTGCCAGCAGCTTAGGGACAGGGGAGTGGGATACGCAGTATTTT
TRBV5-1	18	TRBD2	TRBJ2-3	.	CASSLGFITSGSTDTQYF	TGCGCCAGCAGCTTGGGTTTTATAACTAGCGGAAGCACAGATACGCAGTATTTT
TRBV9	14	.	TRBJ1-1	.	CASSETGTNYVTFF	TGTGCCAGCAGCGAAACCGGGACAAACTACGTCACTTTCTTT
TRBV24-1	13	.	TRBJ1-4	.	CATSAGGNEKLFF	TGTGCCACCAGTGCAGGAGGGAATGAAAAACTGTTTTTT
TRBV9	15	.	TRBJ1-5	.	CASSVGPGLNQPQHF	TGTGCCAGCAGCGTAGGCCCAGGGCTGAATCAGCCCCAGCATTTT
TRBV7-9	15	TRBD1	TRBJ1-3	.	CASSSTGGSGNTIYF	TGTGCCAGCAGCTCCACAGGGGGCAGTGGAAACACCATATATTTT
TRBV4-3	15	TRBD2	TRBJ2-3	.	CASSRSGGAGDTQYF	TGCGCCAGCAGCCGTAGCGGGGGGGCAGGAGATACGCAGTATTTT
TRBV5-1	15	TRBD1	TRBJ2-7	.	CASSLAQGAWDEQYF	TGCGCCAGCAGCTTGGCGCAGGGGGCGTGGGACGAGCAGTACTTC
TRBV11-3	16	TRBD1	TRBJ2-1	once	CASSTQGDSSYNEQFF	TGTGCCAGCAGCACTCAGGGGGATAGCTCCTACAATGAGCAGTTCTTC
TRBV5-1	15	TRBD2	TRBJ2-1	.	CASSLGGSGGNEQFF	TGCGCCAGCAGCTTGGGTGGTAGCGGGGGAAATGAGCAGTTCTTC
TRBV7-5	17	.	TRBJ1-5	.	CARSLLQGDYSNQPQHF	TGTGCCAGAAGCTTACTACAGGGGGATTATAGCAATCAGCCCCAGCATTTT
TRBV6-5	15	TRBD1	TRBJ1-1	.	CASSERQGGKTEAFF	TGTGCCAGCAGCGAGAGACAGGGCGGGAAAACTGAAGCTTTCTTT
TRBV27	15	.	TRBJ2-2	once	CASSSLIGDTGELFF	TGTGCCAGCAGTTCTCTTATAGGGGACACCGGGGAGCTGTTTTTT
TRBV7-2	12	.	TRBJ2-5	once	CASSPRRETQYF	TGTGCCAGCAGCCCGCGGCGAGAGACCCAGTACTTC
TRBV6-2/TRBV6-3	15	.	TRBJ2-6	.	CASSYIGSGANVLTF	TGTGCCAGCAGTTACATCGGGTCTGGGGCCAACGTCCTGACTTTC
TRBV19	11	.	TRBJ1-1	.	CASTRNTEAFF	TGTGCCAGTACGAGGAACACTGAAGCTTTCTTT
TRBV2	13	TRBD1	TRBJ1-2	.	CASSLDRGYGYTF	TGTGCCAGCAGCTTAGACAGGGGCTATGGCTACACCTTC
TRBV11-3	12	.	TRBJ2-1	.	CASSSSRGFKFF	TGTGCCAGCAGCTCTAGTCGGGGTTTTAAGTTCTTC
TRBV7-2	19	.	TRBJ2-3	.	CASSLALSTGTTSTDTQYF	TGTGCCAGCAGCTTAGCGTTGTCTACAGGTACGACTAGCACAGATACGCAGTATTTT
TRBV27	14	.	TRBJ1-1	once	CASKGGAWVTEAFF	TGTGCCAGCAAGGGAGGGGCGTGGGTTACTGAAGCTTTCTTT
TRBV29-1	11	.	TRBJ1-1	.	CSVELQGEAFF	TGCAGCGTTGAGCTACAGGGAGAAGCTTTCTTT
TRBV6-5	15	.	TRBJ1-4	.	CASTLGLATNEKLFF	TGTGCCAGCACCCTAGGCTTGGCGACTAATGAAAAACTGTTTTTT
TRBV5-5	13	.	TRBJ2-7	.	CASSSIGGYEQYF	TGTGCCAGCAGCTCGATAGGAGGCTACGAGCAGTACTTC
TRBV6-6	14	.	TRBJ1-1	.	CASSYPRANTEAFF	TGTGCCAGCAGTTACCCGCGGGCGAACACTGAAGCTTTCTTT
TRBV2	12	.	TRBJ2-1	.	CASSGFSNEQFF	TGTGCCAGCAGTGGGTTTAGCAATGAGCAGTTCTTC
TRBV7-9	15	.	TRBJ1-4	.	CASSPQQVTNEKLFF	TGTGCCAGCAGCCCCCAACAGGTCACTAATGAAAAACTGTTTTTT
TRBV28	14	.	TRBJ2-7	.	CASFPSGYSYEQYF	TGTGCCAGTTTTCCTTCGGGGTACTCCTACGAGCAGTACTTC
TRBV5-1	15	TRBD1	TRBJ2-7	.	CASSLAVTGAPEQYF	TGCGCCAGCAGCTTGGCCGTGACAGGGGCGCCCGAGCAGTACTTC
TRBV19	13	.	TRBJ2-7	.	CASSIAGAYEQYF	TGTGCCAGTAGTATAGCGGGAGCCTACGAGCAGTACTTC
TRBV19	15	TRBD1	TRBJ1-3	.	CASSNIQGSGNTIYF	TGTGCCAGTAGTAATATACAGGGGTCTGGAAACACCATATATTTT
TRBV5-1	16	.	TRBJ2-1	.	CASSLRPSGIYNEQFF	TGCGCCAGCAGTCTGCGGCCTTCCGGGATCTACAATGAGCAGTTCTTC
TRBV27	15	TRBD1	TRBJ1-2	.	CASSPRQGALHGYTF	TGTGCCAGCAGTCCCCGACAGGGAGCCTTACATGGCTACACCTTC
TRBV29-1	14	TRBD2	TRBJ2-3	once	CSVVPAGGFDTQYF	TGCAGCGTTGTCCCGGCGGGGGGGTTCGATACGCAGTATTTT
TRBV27	12	.	TRBJ1-2	.	CASSNRNYGYTF	TGTGCCAGCAGTAATCGGAACTATGGCTACACCTTC
TRBV15	14	TRBD2	TRBJ2-7	.	CATSRGGTNYEQYF	TGTGCCACCAGCAGGGGGGGGACCAACTACGAGCAGTACTTC